The source of this T cell receptor beta chain is a study of blood T cell repertoires in COVID-19. As for the study in general: PBMCs, B-cell-depleted T cells, or T cells provided the cDNA or gDNA that made up the material.

The J segment lost 3 bases and the V segment lost 4 bases, leaving 2 bases of the junction unmatched. CDR1 LGHNA and CDR2 YNFKEQ come from the germline V gene. The CDR3 extends over 14 amino acids. Assay used: immunoSEQ multiplex PCR; TCRdb lists only in-frame clones, some missing. The sample contains around 130,000 clones, about 83% of which appear only once. The sequenced material came from peripheral blood. The chain employs TRBV4-2 and TRBJ1-2; 10 positions agree with TRBD1. The TCR sequence derives from a man between 35 and 55 years old with active or convalescent COVID-19. This chain's CDR3 is CASSPGQGDYGYTF. CDR3 DNA sequence: TGTGCCAGCAGCCCTGGACAGGGGGACTATGGCTACACCTTC.